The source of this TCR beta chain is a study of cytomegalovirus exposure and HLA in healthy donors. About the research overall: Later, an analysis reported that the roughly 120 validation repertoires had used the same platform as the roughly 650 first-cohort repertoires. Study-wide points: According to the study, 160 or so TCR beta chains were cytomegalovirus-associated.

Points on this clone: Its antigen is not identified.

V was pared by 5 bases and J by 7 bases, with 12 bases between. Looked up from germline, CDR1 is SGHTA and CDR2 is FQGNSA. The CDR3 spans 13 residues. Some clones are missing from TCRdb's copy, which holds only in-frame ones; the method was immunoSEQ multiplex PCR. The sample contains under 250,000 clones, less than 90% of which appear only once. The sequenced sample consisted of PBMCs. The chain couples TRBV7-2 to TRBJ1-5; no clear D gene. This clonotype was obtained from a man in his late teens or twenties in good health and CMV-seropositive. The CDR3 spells CASSPGILQPQHF. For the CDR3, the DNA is TGTGCCAGCAGCCCTGGGATCCTGCAGCCCCAGCATTTT.